Shown below are 26 T cell receptor beta chains from a single sample sequenced in a study of beta chain features in type 1 diabetes. Notes on the study in general: Significant though moderate, a shortening of TCRB CDR3s appeared in all four CD4+ subsets of Type 1 diabetes patients.

Sequenced material consisted of expressed TCRB transcripts (all of the isolated RNA was reverse transcribed). Assay used: immunoSEQ multiplex PCR; TCRdb lists only in-frame clones, some missing. Here the sample spans about 120,000 clones, approximately 16% being singletons. These receptors' targets are unknown. Sequenced sample: central memory CD4+ T cells from blood. These receptors were taken from a man aged 30 to 45 with type 1 diabetes.

The gene calls are TRBV29-1 and TRBJ2-3; the D gene is possibly TRBD2 (5 bases). Trimming left V 6 bases short and J 4 bases short, with 11 bases between. Per the germline V gene, CDR1 is SQVTM and CDR2 is ANQGSEA. The CDR3 contains 12 residues. In nucleotides, the CDR3 is TGCAGCGTGCGGGTTAGCGCAGATACGCAGTATTTT. Translated: CSVRVSADTQYF.

This clone was picked up many times. The V and J genes are TRBV5-1 and TRBJ1-1; D not certain. Trimming stripped 4 bases from V and 9 bases from J, with 13 bases between. Per germline, CDR1 SGHRS and CDR2 YFSETQ. This CDR3 spans 12 amino acids. The CDR3 reads CASSSEGNQAFF. The DNA for the CDR3 is TGCGCCAGCAGCAGTGAGGGTAACCAAGCTTTCTTT.

This clone turned up a few times. This chain links TRBV29-1 with TRBJ2-5; no firm D call. Per germline, CDR1 SQVTM and CDR2 ANQGSEA. The ends were cut back, 3 bases at V and 8 bases at J, with 10 bases in the middle. This CDR3 is built from 11 residues. CDR3 nucleotide sequence: TGCAGCGTTGATGATAGGGCCACCCAGTACTTC. Amino acids: CSVDDRATQYF.

V and J are TRBV9 and TRBJ2-1, with 9 bases lining up with TRBD1. Unmatched junction bases numbered 12, after V lost 4 bases and J lost 7 bases. CDR3 length: 16 amino acids. CDR1 SGDLS and CDR2 YYNGEE come from the germline V gene. DNA of the CDR3: TGTGCCAGCAGCCCGAAGGGACAGGGATTTCTGAATGAGCAGTTCTTC. Amino acids: CASSPKGQGFLNEQFF. The full variable domain, rest sourced from reference TRBV9 and TRBJ2-1, is DSGVTQTPKHLITATGQRVTLRCSPRSGDLSVYWYQQSLDQGLQFLIQYYNGEERAKGNILERFSAQQFPDLHSELNLSSLELGDSALYFCASSPKGQGFLNEQFFGPGTRLTVL.

The chain recombines TRBV25-1 with TRBJ2-5; the D is unclear. Germline-derived CDR1 and CDR2 are MGHDK and SYGVNS. Trimming took 4 bases from V and 6 from J, leaving 6 bases between them. The CDR3 loop spans 11 amino acids. The CDR3 DNA reads as TGTGCCAGCAGTGGGTACAAGACCCAGTACTTC. It specifies CASSGYKTQYF.

The chain recombines TRBV5-6 with TRBJ1-5; D unclear. CDR1 is SGHDT, CDR2 YYEEEE, per germline. The CDR3 is made up of 16 amino acids. The V gene lost 4 bases and the J gene lost 6 bases, with 20 bases spanning the gap. The CDR3 region is CASSPFDKGAGQPQHF. CDR3 in DNA: TGTGCCAGCAGCCCCTTTGATAAGGGTGCGGGTCAGCCCCAGCATTTT.

The rearrangement links TRBV2 to TRBJ1-4; D not resolved. Per the germline V gene, CDR1 is SNHLY and CDR2 is FYNNEI. Trimming cost V 5 bases and J 5 bases, with 12 bases left between them. CDR3 size: 14 residues. This CDR3 reads CASSLSLRNEKLFF. Here the CDR3 DNA reads TGTGCCAGCAGTTTATCGCTCAGAAATGAAAAACTGTTTTTT.

This clone was detected only a few times. This sequence joins TRBV5-1 and TRBJ1-2; 8 bases match TRBD1. CDR1 is SGHRS, CDR2 YFSETQ, per germline. Losses at the gene ends were 4 bases for V and 7 bases for J; bases not matched to a gene: 6. This CDR3 has 13 amino acids. The CDR3 bases are TGCGCCAGCAGCCCGACAGGGGAGGGTGGCTACACCTTC. It specifies CASSPTGEGGYTF. The full variable domain, with the rest looked up from reference TRBV5-1 and TRBJ1-2, is KAGVTQTPRYLIKTRGQQVTLSCSPISGHRSVSWYQQTPGQGLQFLFEYFSETQRNKGNFPGRFSGRQFSNSRSEMNVSTLELGDSALYLCASSPTGEGGYTFGSGTRLTVV.

The chain has TRBV6-1 and TRBJ2-1; D gene unclear. CDR1 and CDR2 from the germline V gene are MNHNS and SASEGT. V was cut by 5 bases and J by 5 bases, with 7 bases left in between. CDR3 length equals 12 residues. CDR3 region: CASSLSHNEQFF. The CDR3 DNA follows: TGTGCCAGCAGTTTGAGCCACAATGAGCAGTTCTTC.

The chain combines TRBV4-2 with TRBJ2-5; D is unresolved. V shed 5 bases and J shed 5 bases, with 9 bases lying between them. Germline V lookup: CDR1 LGHNA, CDR2 YNFKEQ. The CDR3 is 12 residues long. The CDR3 loop is CASSSGLETQYF. The CDR3 DNA follows: TGTGCCAGCAGCTCAGGATTGGAGACCCAGTACTTC.

The table lists this clone with many counts. The rearrangement joins TRBV4-1 to TRBJ2-5; TRBD1 matches 7 bases. The V gene end was trimmed by 2 bases and the J gene end by 7 bases; junction bases not matched to a gene: 19. This CDR3 spans 18 amino acids. The germline gives CDR1 MGHRA, CDR2 YSYEKL. The CDR3 here is CASSQSLLRGQRSATQYF. The DNA for the CDR3 is TGCGCCAGCAGCCAAAGTTTGTTAAGGGGGCAGCGTTCAGCGACCCAGTACTTC.

This clone was picked up many times. The V call is TRBV9, the J call TRBJ1-2; no clear D gene. There are 15 residues in the CDR3. V was trimmed by 3 bases and J by 3 bases, leaving 15 bases between them. Germline-derived CDR1 and CDR2 are SGDLS and YYNGEE. The DNA of the CDR3 is TGTGCCAGCAGCGCGAGGTTTAGTGAAGACTATGGCTACACCTTC. Translated, it gives CASSARFSEDYGYTF.

The rearrangement uses TRBV14 and TRBJ2-7; the D call may be TRBD1 or TRBD2 (5 bases each). There are 15 residues in the CDR3. V lost 0 bases, J lost 2 bases, and 11 bases lay in between. Germline V gene lookup returns CDR1 SGHDN and CDR2 FVKESK. The CDR3 loop reads CASSQEGTGAYEQYF. For the CDR3, the DNA is TGTGCCAGCAGCCAAGAAGGGACCGGGGCCTACGAGCAGTACTTC.

The V gene is TRBV6-9, the J gene TRBJ2-7; 10 bases align to TRBD2. The CDR3 is made up of 18 amino acids. The V gene's germline CDR1 is MNHGY and CDR2 SVAAGI. V trimming: 1 base; J trimming: 4 bases; junction bases outside the gene matches: 13. The CDR3 here is CASSYYPSGGLNMYEQYF. The CDR3 DNA sequence: TGTGCCAGCAGTTATTACCCTAGCGGGGGTCTTAATATGTACGAGCAGTACTTC.

V gene TRBV29-1 combines with J gene TRBJ1-1; 8 bases fit TRBD1. Looked up from germline, CDR1 is SQVTM and CDR2 is ANQGSEA. V dropped 6 bases and J dropped 1; count of bases not matched to a gene: 4. The CDR3 length is 13 residues. The chain's CDR3 is CSVATGGNTEAFF. In DNA, the CDR3 is TGCAGCGTCGCCACAGGGGGGAACACTGAAGCTTTCTTT.

The chain combines TRBV7-2 with TRBJ1-6; D unclear. V lost 3 bases and J lost 7, with 13 bases in between. This CDR3 has 15 amino acids. The germline V gene has CDR1 SGHTA and CDR2 FQGNSA. This chain's CDR3 is CASSFSGVGNSPLHF. The CDR3 DNA is TGTGCCAGCAGCTTCAGCGGGGTAGGGAATTCACCCCTCCACTTT.

This clone appeared many times. The J gene is TRBJ2-1, the V gene TRBV11-2; D is unresolved. The CDR3 totals 14 residues. Trimming shortened V by 2 bases and J by 8 bases, and 13 bases separated the two germline ends. Looked up from germline, CDR1 is SGHAT and CDR2 is FQNNGV. The CDR3 sequence: CASSLSWVDYEQFF. CDR3 in DNA: TGTGCCAGCAGCTTATCGTGGGTAGACTATGAGCAGTTCTTC.

The rearrangement links TRBV6-1 to TRBJ2-5; perhaps TRBD1 as D (6 bases). Trimming took off 6 bases at V and 5 bases at J, with 10 bases between the two ends. Germline assignment: CDR1 MNHNS and CDR2 SASEGT. This CDR3 has 12 amino acids. In nucleotides, the CDR3 is TGTGCCAGCAGCACAGGGTTGGAGACCCAGTACTTC. This gives the protein CASSTGLETQYF.

This clone was detected a few times. This may be a read error: a much more frequent sequence differs by one nucleotide. This sample includes further DNA sequences coding for the same CDR3. V is TRBV9 and J is TRBJ1-1; D remains ambiguous. V was pared by 0 bases and J by 3 bases, with 6 bases between. Germline V lookup: CDR1 SGDLS, CDR2 YYNGEE. CDR3 length: 13 residues. The CDR3 loop is CASSVAGDTEAFF. CDR3 sequence (DNA): TGTGCCAGCAGCGTAGCTGGGGACACTGAAGCTTTCTTT. The full variable domain, its missing parts supplied by reference TRBV9 and TRBJ1-1, is DSGVTQTPKHLITATGQRVTLRCSPRSGDLSVYWYQQSLDQGLQFLIQYYNGEERAKGNILERFSAQQFPDLHSELNLSSLELGDSALYFCASSVAGDTEAFFGQGTRLTVV.

This chain joins TRBV6-5 and TRBJ1-6, with D perhaps matching TRBD1 (5 bases). The CDR3 consists of 15 residues. CDR1 and CDR2 from the germline V gene are MNHEY and SVGAGI. Trimming shortened V by 6 bases and J by 12 bases, and 21 bases separated the two germline ends. The CDR3, as DNA: TGTGCCAGCAGGTGGGGACCCGACGTTAAGGGACCCCTCCACTTT. It specifies CASRWGPDVKGPLHF.

This chain connects TRBV7-8 to TRBJ2-4; TRBD2 matches 7 bases. The V segment lost 5 bases and the J segment 3 bases; nucleotides outside the gene matches: 7. The CDR3 spans 15 residues. Germline V CDR1 and CDR2: SGHVS, FQNEAQ. CDR3 protein: CASSLDPGGKNIQYF. The CDR3 nucleotides read TGTGCCAGCAGCCTAGATCCGGGAGGCAAAAACATTCAGTACTTC.

This clone came up a few times. This chain links TRBV6-5 with TRBJ1-3, with unresolved D. Per germline, CDR1 MNHEY and CDR2 SVGAGI. The CDR3 sequence is 11 residues long. Trimming shortened V by 7 bases and J by 5 bases, and 6 bases separated the two germline ends. Written as DNA, the CDR3 is TGTGCCAGCACCCTCCGAAACACCATATATTTT. Protein: CASTLRNTIYF.

This clone was seen a few times. V usage is TRBV11-2 and J usage is TRBJ2-1; the match to TRBD2 covers 7 bases. V was clipped by 5 bases and J by 5 bases; unmatched bases: 12. The CDR3 totals 16 residues. CDR1 is SGHAT and CDR2 is FQNNGV in the germline V gene. The chain's CDR3 is CASSLSPGGGNNEQFF. In DNA form, the CDR3 reads TGTGCCAGCAGCCTCTCTCCGGGGGGAGGAAACAATGAGCAGTTCTTC.

This clone has more than one count but fewer than ten. V gene TRBV5-1 combines with J gene TRBJ2-7; a possible D gene is TRBD2 (6 bases). Germline V CDR1 and CDR2: SGHRS, YFSETQ. The germline V and J ends were trimmed by 5 bases and 4 bases, with 16 bases remaining between them. The CDR3 length is 14 residues. The CDR3 region has the DNA TGCGCCAGCAGGGAGGGCCCGACGACTTACGAGCAGTACTTC. Translation gives CASREGPTTYEQYF.

The V call is TRBV5-4, the J call TRBJ2-5; 12 bases are shared with TRBD1. With V trimmed by 4 bases and J by 5 bases, 9 bases remained unmatched. The CDR3 totals 16 residues. Germline CDR1 SGHNT, CDR2 YYREEE (reference sequence). CDR3 bases: TGTGCCAGCAGCCTTACCGGGACAGGGGGCGCGGAGACCCAGTACTTC. Translating gives CASSLTGTGGAETQYF.

This clone was seen only a few times. The CDR3 sequence: CASSFAGAHEQYF. In nucleotides, the CDR3 is TGTGCCAGCAGTTTCGCAGGGGCCCACGAGCAGTACTTC. This chain uses TRBV27 with TRBJ2-7; tentative D call: TRBD1 (6 bases). The length of the CDR3 is 13 residues. Trimming removed 3 bases at V and 5 bases at J, with 11 bases between. Germline CDR1 MNHEY, CDR2 SMNVEV (reference sequence).